Sequencing of this T cell receptor beta chain was carried out in a study of post-analysis software for immune sequencing data. General study findings and limits: Among five TRBV segments more frequent in patients than controls were TRBV5-6, TRBV5-1 and TRBV20-1. Compared with controls, patients showed significantly lower normalized Chao1 diversity.

About this clonotype itself: Its antigen remains unidentified. The junction departs from germline at one end; a sequencing error may be responsible.

Included in the TCR beta cDNA libraries were unique molecular identifiers. The yield from around 1 to 10 million T cells was roughly 500,000 cDNA molecules in total. Using its own MiXCR run on the PCR reads, TCRdb lists one record per CDR3 protein. The data contain about 560,000 distinct CDR3 sequences, 44% of them singletons. Germline CDR1 is SGHRS and CDR2 is YFSETQ. The CDR3 runs 16 residues. Sequenced material: blood. This receptor was taken from a girl aged 10-17 years with multiple sclerosis. The chain joins TRBV5-1 to TRBJ2-1, with 7 bases aligning to TRBD2. The CDR3 spells CASSWGSSGLYNEQFF. The CDR3 DNA reads as TGCGCCAGCAGCTGGGGGAGTAGCGGGTTGTACAACGAGCAGTTCTTC.